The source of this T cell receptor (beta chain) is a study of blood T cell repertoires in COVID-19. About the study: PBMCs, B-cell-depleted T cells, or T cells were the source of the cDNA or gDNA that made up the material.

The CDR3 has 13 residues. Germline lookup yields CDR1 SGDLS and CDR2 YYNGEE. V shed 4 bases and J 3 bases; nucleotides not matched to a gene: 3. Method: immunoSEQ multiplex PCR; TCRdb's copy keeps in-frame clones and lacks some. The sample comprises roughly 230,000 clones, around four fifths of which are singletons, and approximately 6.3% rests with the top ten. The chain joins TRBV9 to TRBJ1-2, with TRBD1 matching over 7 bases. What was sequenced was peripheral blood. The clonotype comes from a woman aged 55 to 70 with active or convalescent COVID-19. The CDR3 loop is CASSLGTDYGYTF. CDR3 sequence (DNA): TGTGCCAGCAGCCTCGGGACAGACTATGGCTACACCTTC.